Only a few counts were recorded for the clone carrying this T cell receptor (beta chain). What it recognizes is unknown. Treatment denoted: roughly ten-day PBMC culture with coronavirus spike peptide pools or control peptides (ViraFEST assay). Positive PCR dates covered March to December 2020, before US Alpha, Beta and Delta variants. This CDR3 has 13 residues. Trimming at V came to 6 bases and at J to 7 bases, leaving 9 bases not matched to a gene. Germline-derived CDR1 and CDR2 are DFQATT and SNEGSKA (reference sequence). At the Johns Hopkins FTIC core, DNA taken from cultured CD4+ T cells was sequenced by way of the Oncomine TCR Beta short-read assay. TCRdb re-derived calls from the PCR reads in MiXCR, one entry per CDR3 protein. The sample has some 4,300 distinct CDR3 sequences, more than 75% seen once; the top ten hold 45% to 50%. The data derive from a study of vaccination and CD4 T cells after COVID-19. Study background: Convalescent persons amounted to six males plus four females, two of whom were Hispanic.

The sample comprised CD4+ T cells from blood, cultured in vitro. The genes are TRBV20-1 and TRBJ2-5, with 9 nucleotides matching TRBD1. This TCR was sampled from a human donor who had recovered from COVID-19. CDR3 bases: TGCAGTGCCCGGGACAGGGCGACGGGGACCCAGTACTTC. This codes for CSARDRATGTQYF.